Following are 21 T cell receptor beta chains from one sample sequenced in a study of blood T cell repertoires in COVID-19. Produced via immunoSEQ multiplex PCR; TCRdb's table is partial and in-frame only. This table holds over 75,000 clones, 86% found once. Sequenced sample: peripheral blood. The receptors derive from a human donor in a cohort sampled during active COVID-19.

The rearrangement links TRBV2 to TRBJ2-7, with 7 bases that match TRBD1. J gave up 1 base and V 8 bases, and 5 bases lay outside the gene matches. The germline V gene has CDR1 SNHLY and CDR2 FYNNEI. The CDR3 contains 13 residues. CDR3 protein: CASWVRGSYEQYF. CDR3 coding DNA: TGTGCCAGCTGGGTCAGGGGGTCCTACGAGCAGTACTTC.

The rearrangement joins TRBV5-5 to TRBJ1-1; TRBD1 aligns across 8 bases. Germline trimming cut 4 bases from V and 1 base from J; bases unmatched to any gene: 3. Germline V gene data show CDR1 as SGHKS and CDR2 as YYEKEE (reference sequence). This CDR3 contains 14 residues. This CDR3 is CASSQGQANTEAFF. CDR3 DNA sequence: TGTGCCAGCAGCCAGGGACAGGCGAACACTGAAGCTTTCTTT.

The V call is TRBV29-1, the J call TRBJ1-2; 7 bases agree with TRBD1. The V gene end was trimmed by 6 bases and the J gene end by 3 bases; junction bases not matched to a gene: 7. This CDR3 region has 13 residues. Germline CDR1 reads SQVTM; CDR2 reads ANQGSEA. CDR3 coding DNA: TGCAGCGTGAGTACCGGGACAGACTATGGCTACACCTTC. Amino acids: CSVSTGTDYGYTF.

This clone was seen ten or more times. V and J are TRBV6-4 and TRBJ1-6; D gene uncertain. The CDR3 is made up of 13 amino acids. Germline loops: CDR1 MRHNA, CDR2 SNTAGT. V lost 3 bases and J 7 bases, leaving 7 bases between the germline ends. The CDR3, as DNA: TGTGCCAGCAGTGAGAGGGAGAATTCACCCCTCCACTTT. Translated, it gives CASSERENSPLHF.

The chain couples TRBV29-1 to TRBJ2-2; 13 positions agree with TRBD2. CDR3 size: 17 residues. Germline assignment: CDR1 SQVTM and CDR2 ANQGSEA. V gave up 1 base and J gave up 3 bases; unmatched junction bases: 5. DNA for the CDR3: TGCAGCGTTGAAGGGACTAGCGGGAGAGGTGACACCGGGGAGCTGTTTTTT. This sequence encodes CSVEGTSGRGDTGELFF.

This clone was counted a single time. The CDR3 DNA reads as TGTGCCAGCAGCCTAGCCGGGACTAGCGGCGATGAGCAGTTCTTC. Its protein product is CASSLAGTSGDEQFF. The V gene is TRBV5-6, the J gene TRBJ2-1; 11 bases are shared with TRBD2. This CDR3 is built from 15 residues. J gave up 8 bases and V 4 bases, and 8 bases lay outside the gene matches. Germline V gene sequence: CDR1 SGHDT, CDR2 YYEEEE.

The rearrangement uses TRBV3-1 (or the pseudogene TRBV3-2) and TRBJ2-3, with 7 bases matching TRBD2. The trim removed 1 base at V and 2 bases at J, leaving 6 bases unmatched. Germline V gene lookup returns CDR1 LGHDT and CDR2 YNNKEL (reference sequence). CDR3 length equals 16 residues. The CDR3 nucleotides are TGTGCCAGCAGCCAAGGGGCTAGCGGTTACACAGATACGCAGTATTTT. Its protein product is CASSQGASGYTDTQYF.

The CDR3 spells CASSVGQGAVGELFF. Written as DNA, the CDR3 is TGCGCCAGCAGTGTGGGACAGGGGGCCGTCGGGGAGCTGTTTTTT. The chain has TRBV10-1 and TRBJ2-2; 12 bases align to TRBD1. Germline assignment: CDR1 WNHNN and CDR2 SYGVQD (reference sequence). CDR3 size: 15 residues. Trimming removed 4 bases from V and 7 bases from J; junction bases left unmatched: 4.

Here the CDR3 reads CASSASGQGGYGYTF. Here the CDR3 DNA reads TGTGCCAGCAGTGCCTCGGGACAGGGGGGCTATGGCTACACCTTC. The V gene is TRBV28, the J gene TRBJ1-2; 11 bases agree with TRBD1. The germline V gene has CDR1 MDHEN and CDR2 SYDVKM. The CDR3 is made up of 15 amino acids. With 5 bases clipped from V and 4 bases from J, the junction kept 6 bases outside the gene matches.

The V call is TRBV24-1, the J call TRBJ2-2; D gene unclear. Germline values: CDR1 KGHDR, CDR2 SFDVKD. Trimming stripped 3 bases from V and 6 bases from J, with 10 bases between. CDR3 length equals 14 residues. The CDR3 reads CATSDGSFPGELFF. CDR3 DNA sequence: TGTGCCACCAGTGATGGTAGCTTTCCCGGGGAGCTGTTTTTT.

The chain links TRBV7-9 to TRBJ2-3, with 11 bases aligning to TRBD2. Germline V lookup: CDR1 SEHNR, CDR2 FQNEAQ (reference sequence). The CDR3 runs to 17 residues. The junction had 7 bases not matched to a gene; V was cut back by 5 bases and J by 0 bases. CDR3 nucleotide sequence: TGTGCCAGCAGCCCCGGGACTAGCGGTTATAGCACAGATACGCAGTATTTT. The encoded protein is CASSPGTSGYSTDTQYF.

The rearrangement links TRBV20-1 to TRBJ2-7; 16 bases align to TRBD2. Germline V gene sequence: CDR1 DFQATT, CDR2 SNEGSKA (reference sequence). With V trimmed by 6 bases and J by 12 bases, 17 bases remained unmatched. CDR3 length equals 16 residues. CDR3 region: CSASARGTSGRDPLYF. The CDR3 DNA is TGCAGTGCAAGTGCAAGAGGGACTAGCGGGAGGGACCCTTTGTACTTC.

The V call is TRBV27, the J call TRBJ1-5; tentative D call: TRBD1 (6 bases). V was trimmed by 3 bases and J by 2 bases, leaving 29 bases between them. The germline V gene has CDR1 MNHEY and CDR2 SMNVEV (reference sequence). The CDR3 length is 21 residues. CDR3 in amino acids: CASSFEAGHPTGYTGNQPQHF. The CDR3 nucleotides read TGTGCCAGCAGTTTTGAGGCTGGACACCCGACAGGTTACACGGGCAATCAGCCCCAGCATTTT.

This clone was picked up a small number of times. Other DNA sequences from this sample encode an identical CDR3 as well. The chain carries TRBV4-1 and TRBJ1-5; 7 bases line up with TRBD1. CDR3 length: 14 residues. The germline V gene has CDR1 MGHRA and CDR2 YSYEKL. V was clipped by 3 bases and J by 4 bases; unmatched bases: 3. The CDR3 nucleotides read TGCGCCAGCAGCCAGGGGACAGAGAATCAGCCCCAGCATTTT. This sequence encodes CASSQGTENQPQHF.

The chain uses TRBV29-1 and TRBJ1-1; D is possibly TRBD1 (5 bases). V was trimmed by 8 bases and J by 6 bases, leaving 13 bases between them. The germline gives CDR1 SQVTM, CDR2 ANQGSEA. This CDR3 comprises 11 residues. The CDR3 DNA reads TGCAGCTCGACGGGGGAGGCTGAAGCTTTCTTT. It specifies CSSTGEAEAFF.

This chain joins TRBV7-8 and TRBJ2-3; TRBD2 is a possible D gene (6 bases). V gave up 1 base and J gave up 1 base, with 9 bases separating them. Germline CDR1 is SGHVS and CDR2 is FQNEAQ. The CDR3 covers 15 residues. The CDR3 DNA follows: TGTGCCAGCAGCTTAGGCGGGGAGGGCACAGATACGCAGTATTTT. Its protein is CASSLGGEGTDTQYF.

This chain uses TRBV7-2 with TRBJ2-1, with 12 nucleotides matching TRBD2. With V trimmed by 4 bases and J by 9 bases, 7 bases remained unmatched. Germline V gene data show CDR1 as SGHTA and CDR2 as FQGNSA. The CDR3 extends over 15 amino acids. The CDR3 DNA reads as TGTGCCAGCAGCTCGACTAGCGGGAGTTTCGGTGAGCAGTTCTTC. This codes for CASSSTSGSFGEQFF.

Note on this clone: Different DNA sequences within this sample yield the same CDR3. The CDR3 here is CASSSQETQYF. CDR3 DNA: TGTGCCAGCAGCTCTCAAGAGACCCAGTACTTC. J is TRBJ2-5 and V is TRBV7-6; D not resolved. CDR1 and CDR2 from the germline V gene are SGHVS and FNYEAQ. The CDR3 is made up of 11 amino acids. V was trimmed by 4 bases and J by 2 bases, leaving 2 bases between them.

The J gene is TRBJ1-1, the V gene TRBV10-3; TRBD1 is a possible D gene (5 bases). V was cut by 0 bases and J by 1 base, with 9 bases left in between. This CDR3 is built from 15 residues. The germline V gene encodes CDR1 ENHRY and CDR2 SYGVKD. The CDR3 DNA follows: TGTGCCATCAGTGAGTCGGGGCTGGCGAACACTGAAGCTTTCTTT. This encodes CAISESGLANTEAFF.

V is TRBV12-3 or TRBV12-4 and J is TRBJ2-7; no clear D. The length of the CDR3 is 11 residues. Trimming pared 3 bases from V and 6 bases from J, leaving 6 bases between. The DNA for the CDR3 is TGTGCCAGCAGTTTGATCGGCGAGCAGTACTTC. It specifies CASSLIGEQYF.

The chain carries TRBV6-6 and TRBJ2-5, with TRBD2 as a possible D gene (6 bases). The germline V gene has CDR1 MNHNY and CDR2 SVGAGI (reference sequence). Trimming cost V 3 bases and J 3 bases, with 11 bases left between them. The CDR3 has 14 residues. The CDR3 DNA sequence: TGTGCCAGCAGTTATCGTAGCGGCAAAGAGACCCAGTACTTC. The encoded protein is CASSYRSGKETQYF.